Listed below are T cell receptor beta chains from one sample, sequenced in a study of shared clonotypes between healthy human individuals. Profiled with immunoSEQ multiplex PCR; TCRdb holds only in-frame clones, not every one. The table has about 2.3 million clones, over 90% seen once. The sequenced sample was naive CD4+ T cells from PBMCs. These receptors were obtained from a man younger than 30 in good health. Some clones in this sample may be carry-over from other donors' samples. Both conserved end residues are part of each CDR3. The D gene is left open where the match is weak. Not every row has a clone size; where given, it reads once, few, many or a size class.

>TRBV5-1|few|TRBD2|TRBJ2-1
CASSLTSGTYNEQFF
TGCGCCAGCAGCTTGACTAGCGGGACCTACAATGAGCAGTTCTTC
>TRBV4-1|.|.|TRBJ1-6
CASSQYEAPKNSPLHF
TGCGCCAGCAGCCAATACGAGGCTCCGAAAAATTCACCCCTCCACTTT
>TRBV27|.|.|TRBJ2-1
CASRAMRADPANEQFF
TGTGCCAGCAGGGCCATGAGGGCGGATCCGGCCAATGAGCAGTTCTTC
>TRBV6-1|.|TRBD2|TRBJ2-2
CASGRYHTGELFF
TGTGCAAGCGGGAGATATCACACCGGGGAGCTGTTTTTT
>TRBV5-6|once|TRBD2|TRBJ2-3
CASSLLAGGISIRDTQYF
TGTGCCAGCAGCTTACTAGCGGGAGGCATCTCAATCAGGGATACGCAGTATTTT
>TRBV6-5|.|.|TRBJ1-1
CASSYRSEAFF
TGTGCCAGCAGTTACCGGTCAGAAGCTTTCTTT
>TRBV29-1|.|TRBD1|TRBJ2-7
CSVGTGGGEQYF
TGCAGCGTCGGGACAGGGGGTGGGGAGCAGTACTTC
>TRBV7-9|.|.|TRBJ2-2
CASSVWGTGELFF
TGTGCCAGCAGTGTTTGGGGCACCGGGGAGCTGTTTTTT
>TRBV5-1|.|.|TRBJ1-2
CASRTENHGYTF
TGCGCCAGCAGGACCGAGAACCATGGCTACACCTTC
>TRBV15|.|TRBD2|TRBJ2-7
CATSRERPTSGRSFYEEYF
TGTGCCACCAGCAGAGAAAGGCCAACTAGCGGGAGGTCTTTTTACGAGGAGTACTTC
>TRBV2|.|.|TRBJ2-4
CASRRRDWVDKNIQYF
TGTGCCAGCAGACGCCGGGATTGGGTGGACAAAAACATTCAGTACTTC
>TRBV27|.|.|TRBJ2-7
CASSSPRGAGPYEQYF
TGTGCCAGCAGTTCCCCCCGAGGGGCAGGGCCCTACGAGCAGTACTTC
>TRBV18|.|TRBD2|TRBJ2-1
CASSTTGLAGLNEQFF
TGTGCCAGCTCAACCACGGGACTAGCGGGCCTCAATGAGCAGTTCTTC
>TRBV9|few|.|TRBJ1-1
CASSVVGRTDTEAFF
TGTGCCAGCAGCGTAGTTGGCAGGACGGACACTGAAGCTTTCTTT
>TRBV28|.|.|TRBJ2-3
CATTSGLVGTDTQYF
TGTGCCACCACCTCGGGACTGGTGGGGACAGATACGCAGTATTTT
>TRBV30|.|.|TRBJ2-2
CAWSEGLTGELFF
TGTGCCTGGAGTGAGGGATTAACCGGGGAGCTGTTTTTT
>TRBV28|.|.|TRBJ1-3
CASSPQGRRYTIYF
TGTGCCAGCAGTCCTCAGGGTCGTCGCTACACCATATATTTT
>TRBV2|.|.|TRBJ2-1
CASAPYNEQFF
TGTGCCAGCGCCCCCTACAATGAGCAGTTCTTC
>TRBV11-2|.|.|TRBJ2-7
CASSGGGVGRAYEQYF
TGTGCCAGCAGCGGTGGAGGGGTCGGCCGGGCCTACGAGCAGTACTTC
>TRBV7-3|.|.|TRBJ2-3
CASSRGGGRTDTQYF
TGTGCCAGCAGCCGGGGAGGAGGGCGCACAGATACGCAGTATTTT
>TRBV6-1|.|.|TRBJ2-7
CASTHTRYEQYF
TGTGCCAGCACCCACACTAGGTACGAGCAGTACTTC
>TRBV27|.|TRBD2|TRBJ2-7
CASRDGASGRASPNEQYF
TGTGCCAGCAGGGACGGGGCTAGCGGGAGGGCATCTCCCAACGAGCAGTACTTC
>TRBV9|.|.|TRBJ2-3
CASSASGLESGGPRDTQYF
TGTGCCAGCAGCGCCTCCGGTCTTGAGAGCGGAGGGCCGCGAGATACGCAGTATTTT
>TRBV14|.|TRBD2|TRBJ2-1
CASNPSGISYNEQFF
TGTGCCAGCAATCCTAGCGGGATCTCCTACAATGAGCAGTTCTTC
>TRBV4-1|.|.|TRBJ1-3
CASSQGGQGGGNTIYF
TGCGCCAGCAGCCAAGGGGGGCAGGGAGGTGGAAACACCATATATTTT
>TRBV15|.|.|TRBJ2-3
CATSSGVRRYF
TGTGCCACCAGCAGTGGAGTAAGGCGGTATTTT
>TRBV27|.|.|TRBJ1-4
CASSLGGAATNEKLFF
TGTGCCAGCAGCCTCGGTGGGGCAGCCACTAATGAAAAACTGTTTTTT
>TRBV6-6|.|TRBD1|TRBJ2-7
CASSSSPDRGSYEQYF
TGTGCCAGCAGTTCCTCACCGGACAGGGGGTCCTACGAGCAGTACTTC
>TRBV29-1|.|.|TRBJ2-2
CSVGQGRAGELFF
TGCAGCGTTGGGCAGGGGAGGGCCGGGGAGCTGTTTTTT
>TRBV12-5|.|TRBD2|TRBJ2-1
CASGGAGVLNEQFF
TGTGCTAGTGGAGGAGCGGGAGTATTAAATGAGCAGTTCTTC
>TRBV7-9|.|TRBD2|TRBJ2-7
CASSLAGVLAGNYEQYF
TGTGCCAGCAGCTTAGCTGGGGTATTAGCGGGTAACTACGAGCAGTACTTC
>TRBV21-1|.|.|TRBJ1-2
CASSKAWTGDYGYTF
TGTGCCAGCAGCAAAGCCTGGACAGGGGACTATGGCTACACCTTC
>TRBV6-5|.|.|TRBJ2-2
CATRRAGVRTGELFF
TGTGCCACCAGGCGAGCTGGCGTGAGGACCGGGGAGCTGTTTTTT
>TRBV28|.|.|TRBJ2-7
CASSFPNRGNSRTQLGSYEQYF
TGTGCCAGCAGTTTCCCGAATCGAGGAAACAGTCGAACGCAGCTTGGGTCCTACGAGCAGTACTTC
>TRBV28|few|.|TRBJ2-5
CASSRIGRETQYF
TGTGCCAGCAGTAGGATAGGACGCGAGACCCAGTACTTC
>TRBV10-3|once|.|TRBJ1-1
CAISETSLEAFF
TGTGCCATCAGTGAGACGAGTTTGGAAGCTTTCTTT
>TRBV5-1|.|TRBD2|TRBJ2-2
CASSLAPLLAGGPTGELFF
TGCGCCAGCAGCTTGGCCCCACTACTAGCGGGAGGGCCCACCGGGGAGCTGTTTTTT
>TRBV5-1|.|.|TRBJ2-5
CASSRKQGIQETQYF
TGCGCCAGCAGCAGGAAACAGGGTATCCAAGAGACCCAGTACTTC
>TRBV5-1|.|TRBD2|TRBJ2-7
CASSPVGLAGSFYEQYF
TGCGCCAGCAGCCCTGTGGGACTAGCGGGAAGTTTCTACGAGCAGTACTTC
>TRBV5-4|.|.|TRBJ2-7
CASSPGLGDSYEQYF
TGTGCCAGCAGCCCCGGTTTGGGGGATTCCTACGAGCAGTACTTC
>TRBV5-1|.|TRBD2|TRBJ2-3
CASRASGGSTDTQYF
TGCGCCAGCAGGGCTAGCGGGGGGAGCACAGATACGCAGTATTTT
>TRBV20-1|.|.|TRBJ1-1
CSAPGRSEAFF
TGCAGTGCCCCGGGGAGGTCAGAAGCTTTCTTT
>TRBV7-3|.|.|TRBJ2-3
CASSLIAGSTDTQYF
TGTGCCAGCAGCTTAATAGCAGGTTCCACAGATACGCAGTATTTT
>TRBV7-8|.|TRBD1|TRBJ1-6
CASSSTTGGRGSPLHF
TGTGCCAGCAGCTCAACGACAGGGGGTAGAGGCTCACCCCTCCACTTT
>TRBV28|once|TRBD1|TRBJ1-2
CASSSGQGTYLDGYTF
TGTGCCAGCAGTTCGGGACAGGGCACGTATTTAGATGGCTACACCTTC
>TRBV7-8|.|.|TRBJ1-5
CASSPLGGDQPQHF
TGTGCCAGCAGCCCCCTAGGAGGGGATCAGCCCCAGCATTTT
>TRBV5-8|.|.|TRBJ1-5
CASSLWGGQSNQPQHF
TGTGCCAGCAGCTTGTGGGGTGGACAGTCCAATCAGCCCCAGCATTTT
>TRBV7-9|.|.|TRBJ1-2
CASSSSGLDYTF
TGTGCCAGCAGCAGCTCCGGGCTCGACTACACCTTC
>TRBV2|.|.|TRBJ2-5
CASTGEQGGETQYF
TGTGCCAGCACTGGGGAACAGGGTGGGGAGACCCAGTACTTC
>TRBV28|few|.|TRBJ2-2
CASSWAGELFF
TGTGCCAGCAGTTGGGCCGGGGAGCTGTTTTTT
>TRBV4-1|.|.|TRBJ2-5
CASSQGTGETQYF
TGCGCCAGCAGCCAGGGGACCGGAGAGACCCAGTACTTC
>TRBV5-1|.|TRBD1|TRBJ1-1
CASSWNDRVVTEAFF
TGCGCCAGCAGCTGGAATGACAGGGTGGTCACTGAAGCTTTCTTT
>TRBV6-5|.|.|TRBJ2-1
CATLDRGYNEQFF
TGTGCCACCCTAGACCGGGGCTACAATGAGCAGTTCTTC
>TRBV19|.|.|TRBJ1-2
CASSDRYGYTF
TGTGCCAGTAGCGACAGATATGGCTACACCTTC
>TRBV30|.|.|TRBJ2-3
CAWIGRGGVHTQYF
TGTGCCTGGATCGGGCGGGGAGGAGTTCATACGCAGTATTTT